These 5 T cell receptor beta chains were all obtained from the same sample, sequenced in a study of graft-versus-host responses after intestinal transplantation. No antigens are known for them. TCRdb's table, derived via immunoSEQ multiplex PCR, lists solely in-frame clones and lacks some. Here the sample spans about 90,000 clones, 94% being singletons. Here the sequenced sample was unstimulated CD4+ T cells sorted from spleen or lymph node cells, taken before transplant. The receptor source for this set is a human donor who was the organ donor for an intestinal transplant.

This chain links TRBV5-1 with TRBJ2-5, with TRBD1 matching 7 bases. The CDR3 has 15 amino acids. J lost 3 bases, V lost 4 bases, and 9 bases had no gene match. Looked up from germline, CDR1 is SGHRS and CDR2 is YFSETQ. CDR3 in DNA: TGCGCCAGCAGCCAAACCGCTGGGACAGAAGAGACCCAGTACTTC. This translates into CASSQTAGTEETQYF.

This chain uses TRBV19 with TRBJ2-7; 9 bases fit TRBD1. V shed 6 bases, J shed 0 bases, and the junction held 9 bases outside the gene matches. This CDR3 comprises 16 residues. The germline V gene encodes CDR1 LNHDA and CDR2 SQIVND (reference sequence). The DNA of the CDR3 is TGTGCCAGTAGCTCATGGGGGGGACAGGGCTCCTACGAGCAGTACTTC. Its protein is CASSSWGGQGSYEQYF.

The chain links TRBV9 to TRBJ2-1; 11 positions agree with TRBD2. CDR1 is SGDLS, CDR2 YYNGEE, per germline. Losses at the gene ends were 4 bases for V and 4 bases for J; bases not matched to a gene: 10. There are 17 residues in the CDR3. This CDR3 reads CASSPRRTSGFYNEQFF. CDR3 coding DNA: TGTGCCAGCAGCCCCCGGCGGACTAGCGGGTTTTACAATGAGCAGTTCTTC.

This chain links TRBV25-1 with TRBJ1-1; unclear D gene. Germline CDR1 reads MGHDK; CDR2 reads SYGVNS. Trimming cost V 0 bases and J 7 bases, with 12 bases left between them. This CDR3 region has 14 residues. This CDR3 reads CASSEYSGRNEAFF. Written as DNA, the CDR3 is TGTGCCAGCAGTGAATATTCCGGGCGGAATGAAGCTTTCTTT. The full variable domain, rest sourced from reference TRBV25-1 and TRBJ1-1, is EADIYQTPRYLVIGTGKKITLECSQTMGHDKMYWYQQDPGMELHLIHYSYGVNSTEKGDLSSESTVSRIRTEHFPLTLESARPSHTSQYLCASSEYSGRNEAFFGQGTRLTVV.

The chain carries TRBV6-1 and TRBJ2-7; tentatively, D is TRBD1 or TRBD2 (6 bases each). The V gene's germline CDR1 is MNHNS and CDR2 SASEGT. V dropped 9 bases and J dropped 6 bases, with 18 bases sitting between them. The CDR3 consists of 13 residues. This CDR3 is CASRVQGGGEQYF. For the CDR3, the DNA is TGTGCCAGTAGAGTACAGGGAGGAGGCGAGCAGTACTTC.